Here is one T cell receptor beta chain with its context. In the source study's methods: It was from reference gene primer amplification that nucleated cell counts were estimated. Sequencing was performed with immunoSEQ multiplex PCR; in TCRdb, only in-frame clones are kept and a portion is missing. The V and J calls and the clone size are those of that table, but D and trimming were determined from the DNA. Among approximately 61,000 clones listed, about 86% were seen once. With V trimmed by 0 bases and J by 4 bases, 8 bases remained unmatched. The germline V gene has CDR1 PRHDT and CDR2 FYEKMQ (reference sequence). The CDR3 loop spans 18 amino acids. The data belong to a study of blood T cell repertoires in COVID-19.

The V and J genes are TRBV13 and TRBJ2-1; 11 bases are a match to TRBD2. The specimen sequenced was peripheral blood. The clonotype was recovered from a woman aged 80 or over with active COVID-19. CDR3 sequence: CASSLGGWGLAEYNEQFF. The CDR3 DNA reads TGTGCCAGCAGCTTAGGGGGATGGGGACTAGCGGAATACAATGAGCAGTTCTTC.